Below, 3 T cell receptor beta chains from the same sample are listed, as sequenced in a study of human T cells and chemical hapten exposure. Researchers extracted total RNA from unfractionated whole blood. TCRdb redid the calling of the 5' RACE reads with MiXCR, one entry per CDR3 protein. This sample has more than 140,000 distinct CDR3 sequences, with roughly 4% found just once. The receptors were sampled from a female donor in good health.

The sample holds many counts of this clonotype. J is TRBJ1-2 and V is TRBV6-5, with TRBD1 matching over 8 bases. From germline, CDR1 is MNHEY and CDR2 SVGAGI. The CDR3 is 13 residues long. Trimming cost V 5 bases and J 6 bases; bases outside gene matches: 5. The CDR3 protein is CASSDDRGHGYTF. CDR3 nucleotide sequence: TGTGCCAGCAGTGATGACAGGGGTCATGGCTACACCTTC.

At least ten counts were recorded for this clonotype. This chain links TRBV6-5 with TRBJ2-7, with 7 nucleotides matching TRBD1. The junction had 2 bases not matched to a gene; V was cut back by 0 bases and J by 6 bases. CDR3 length: 13 amino acids. Looked up from germline, CDR1 is MNHEY and CDR2 is SVGAGI. The CDR3 protein is CASSYSTGSEQYF. The CDR3 region has the DNA TGTGCCAGCAGTTACTCGACAGGGAGCGAGCAGTACTTC.

Concerning this clonotype: A much larger clone lies a single base off, so this may be a read error. V and J are TRBV10-3 and TRBJ2-1; 11 nucleotides match TRBD1. CDR1 ENHRY and CDR2 SYGVKD come from the germline V gene. CDR3 length equals 15 residues. V lost 7 bases to trimming and J lost 3 bases; unmatched junction nucleotides: 5. CDR3 residues: CAIKLGTGGYNEQFF. DNA for the CDR3: TGTGCCATCAAACTAGGGACAGGGGGCTACAATGAGCAGTTCTTC.